Listed below are T cell receptor beta chains from one sample, sequenced in a study of blood T cells in healthy people across ages. MiXCR, applied by TCRdb to the 5' RACE reads, yields one record per CDR3 protein. Among 780,000 or so distinct CDR3 sequences listed, around three fifths were seen once. The sequencing input was blood. The receptors stem from a man aged 35-49 years in good health. The CDR3 runs from the conserved cysteine through the conserved F or W. The D gene is left open where the match is weak. Clone size is stated in some rows and not others, as once, few, many or a class when expanded.

>TRBV2|once|17|TRBJ2-2|TRBD2
CASRGLAGATNTGELFF
TGTGCCAGCAGAGGACTAGCGGGAGCTACGAACACCGGGGAGCTGTTTTTT
>TRBV4-2|few|13|TRBJ2-3|-
CASSERDTDTQYF
TGTGCCAGCAGCGAGAGGGACACAGATACGCAGTATTTT
>TRBV7-9|-|13|TRBJ2-1|-
CASSFAPSDEQFF
TGTGCCAGCAGCTTTGCGCCCAGCGATGAGCAGTTCTTC
>TRBV24-1|-|15|TRBJ1-5|-
CATSDRQNSNQPQHF
TGTGCCACCAGTGATAGACAGAATAGCAATCAGCCCCAGCATTTT
>TRBV29-1|-|13|TRBJ2-3|-
CSVLRRRVDTQYF
TGCAGCGTTCTTAGGAGGCGCGTAGATACGCAGTATTTT
>TRBV7-2|-|14|TRBJ2-7|-
CASSTTPREREQYF
TGTGCCAGCAGCACAACACCTCGAGAACGCGAGCAGTACTTC
>TRBV18|-|17|TRBJ2-1|TRBD1
CASSPRTGDISYNEQFF
TGTGCCAGCTCACCACGTACAGGGGATATCTCCTACAATGAGCAGTTCTTC
>TRBV6-1|-|19|TRBJ2-3|TRBD2
CASSTGSGGSPLPTDTQYF
TGTGCCAGCAGCACCGGATCGGGAGGGTCCCCTTTACCCACAGATACGCAGTATTTT
>TRBV10-3|-|16|TRBJ2-7|TRBD2
CAISDGGSGSSYEQYF
TGTGCCATCAGTGACGGGGGTAGCGGGAGTTCCTACGAGCAGTACTTC
>TRBV7-3|-|17|TRBJ1-2|-
CASSLSLTRLHLEGYTF
TGTGCCAGCAGCTTAAGCCTGACCAGATTGCACTTAGAGGGCTACACCTTC
>TRBV9|-|15|TRBJ2-1|-
CASSVGPVSYNEQFF
TGTGCCAGCAGCGTAGGTCCCGTTTCATACAATGAGCAGTTCTTC
>TRBV12-3/TRBV12-4|-|14|TRBJ2-7|TRBD2
CATWGGGAYNEQYF
TGTGCCACCTGGGGGGGAGGGGCCTACAATGAGCAGTACTTC
>TRBV7-2|few|16|TRBJ1-1|-
CASSTSPDSRNTEAFF
TGTGCCAGCAGCACTTCCCCGGACAGTAGGAACACTGAAGCTTTCTTT
>TRBV24-1|few|15|TRBJ2-3|TRBD1
CATSGQGIPTDTQYF
TGTGCCACCAGTGGACAGGGAATCCCCACAGATACGCAGTATTTT
>TRBV10-3|-|17|TRBJ2-5|TRBD2
CAISPGLAGGPVETQYF
TGTGCCATCAGCCCGGGACTAGCGGGAGGGCCGGTGGAGACCCAGTACTTC
>TRBV19|-|15|TRBJ1-5|-
CASTTTGHSNQPQHF
TGTGCCAGTACCACCACAGGGCATAGCAATCAGCCCCAGCATTTT
>TRBV7-9|-|18|TRBJ2-1|TRBD2
CAGSSQGGSGRASDEQFF
TGTGCCGGCAGCTCCCAGGGGGGTAGCGGGAGGGCCAGCGATGAGCAGTTCTTC
>TRBV4-1|once|17|TRBJ1-4|-
CASSRLDPSATNEKLFF
TGCGCCAGCAGCCGCCTAGATCCTAGTGCAACTAATGAAAAACTGTTTTTT
>TRBV21-1|few|18|TRBJ2-5|-
CASSKGLWTGRIQETQYF
TGTGCCAGCAGCAAAGGTCTTTGGACAGGTCGCATCCAAGAGACCCAGTACTTC
>TRBV20-1|-|14|TRBJ2-1|-
CSVMGTEVYNEQFF
TGCAGTGTGATGGGAACTGAGGTATACAATGAGCAGTTCTTC
>TRBV6-2/TRBV6-3|-|11|TRBJ2-1|-
CSSSYWNEQFF
TGTTCCAGCAGTTACTGGAATGAGCAGTTCTTC
>TRBV12-3/TRBV12-4|-|17|TRBJ2-6|TRBD1
CASSFGDRGSGANVLTF
TGTGCCAGCAGTTTCGGGGACAGGGGAAGTGGGGCCAACGTCCTGACTTTC
>TRBV3-1|-|16|TRBJ2-3|TRBD2
CASSQEVRAGTDTQYF
TGTGCCAGCAGCCAAGAGGTACGAGCGGGGACAGATACGCAGTATTTT
>TRBV5-1|-|15|TRBJ1-6|-
CASRNPAGDNSPLHF
TGCGCCAGCAGAAACCCAGCAGGGGATAATTCACCCCTCCACTTT
>TRBV5-1|-|15|TRBJ2-3|-
CASSSTGPRTDTQYF
TGCGCCAGCAGCAGCACAGGCCCAAGGACAGATACGCAGTATTTT
>TRBV5-6|-|15|TRBJ1-2|TRBD1
CASSSVQGTNYGYTF
TGTGCCAGCAGCAGCGTACAGGGGACTAACTATGGCTACACCTTC
>TRBV4-1|-|18|TRBJ2-6|TRBD1
CASSARQGLSSGANVLTF
TGCGCCAGCAGCGCCCGACAGGGCTTAAGCTCTGGGGCCAACGTCCTGACTTTC
>TRBV27|few|14|TRBJ2-3|-
CASSWGPGTDTQYF
TGTGCCAGCTCTTGGGGCCCCGGCACAGATACGCAGTATTTT
>TRBV7-9|-|14|TRBJ2-4|TRBD2
CASSTPGLANEQYF
TGTGCCAGCAGCACCCCCGGACTAGCGAATGAGCAGTACTTC
>TRBV7-9|-|19|TRBJ2-7|-
CASSFPIVWEGQSYNEQYF
TGTGCCAGCAGCTTTCCGATTGTGTGGGAGGGACAATCCTACAATGAGCAGTACTTC
>TRBV6-5|few|15|TRBJ2-4|TRBD1
CASSPSQGVSNIQYF
TGTGCCAGCAGTCCGTCCCAGGGGGTATCCAACATTCAGTACTTC
>TRBV27|-|13|TRBJ1-3|-
CATLDSSGNTIYF
TGTGCCACCTTAGATAGCTCTGGAAACACCATATATTTT
>TRBV5-1|-|23|TRBJ2-1|TRBD2
CASSFTGTPGLAEVSSSYNEQFF
TGCGCCAGCAGCTTCACCGGGACACCGGGACTAGCGGAAGTCTCGAGCTCCTACAATGAGCAGTTCTTC
>TRBV7-9|-|13|TRBJ2-7|TRBD1
CANSSGQDYEQYF
TGTGCCAACAGCTCGGGACAGGACTACGAGCAGTACTTC
>TRBV6-5|-|14|TRBJ2-7|TRBD1
CASSYRQGGDEQYF
TGTGCCAGCAGTTACCGACAGGGGGGGGACGAGCAGTACTTC
>TRBV10-2|-|12|TRBJ2-7|-
CASSGPGYEQYF
TGCGCCAGCAGCGGACCTGGCTACGAGCAGTACTTC
>TRBV7-2|-|14|TRBJ1-2|-
CASSLGFLGAGYTF
TGTGCCAGCAGCTTAGGGTTTCTGGGTGCTGGCTACACCTTC
>TRBV5-1|-|14|TRBJ2-7|-
CASSLVVDSTEQYF
TGCGCCAGCAGCTTAGTTGTCGACTCGACCGAGCAGTACTTC
>TRBV7-2|few|12|TRBJ2-5|-
CASSFGSETQYF
TGTGCCAGCAGCTTCGGGTCCGAGACCCAGTACTTC
>TRBV12-3/TRBV12-4|-|15|TRBJ1-2|TRBD1
CASRNYRGLDYGYTF
TGTGCCAGCAGAAATTACAGGGGGTTGGACTATGGCTACACCTTC
>TRBV29-1|-|13|TRBJ2-7|-
CSVEVGHAYEQYF
TGCAGCGTTGAAGTGGGGCACGCCTACGAGCAGTACTTC
>TRBV7-2|-|16|TRBJ1-2|-
CASRYLQGAANYGYTF
TGTGCCAGCCGATACCTACAGGGTGCAGCTAACTATGGCTACACCTTC
>TRBV9|-|14|TRBJ2-1|-
CASSSDPSYNEQFF
TGTGCCAGCAGCTCAGACCCATCCTACAATGAGCAGTTCTTC
>TRBV29-1|-|13|TRBJ2-7|TRBD1
CSGESGQGDRQYF
TGCAGCGGTGAATCAGGACAGGGAGATAGGCAGTACTTC
>TRBV20-1|-|13|TRBJ1-5|TRBD1
CSAETGVNQPQHF
TGCAGTGCTGAAACAGGGGTTAATCAGCCCCAGCATTTT
>TRBV20-1|few|12|TRBJ2-3|-
CSARGERDTQYF
TGCAGTGCTAGAGGGGAGAGAGATACGCAGTATTTT
>TRBV4-3|-|15|TRBJ1-4|-
CASSQVGIVNEKLFF
TGCGCCAGCAGCCAAGTGGGCATCGTTAATGAAAAACTGTTTTTT
>TRBV6-5|-|15|TRBJ2-3|-
CASSPRNAGTDTQYF
TGTGCCAGCAGTCCACGGAACGCGGGCACAGATACGCAGTATTTT
>TRBV7-2|few|14|TRBJ2-5|TRBD1
CASSPGQAPETQYF
TGTGCCAGCAGCCCCGGACAGGCTCCAGAGACCCAGTACTTC
>TRBV20-1|few|15|TRBJ1-1|TRBD1
CSASGTGGRETEAFF
TGCAGTGCTAGCGGGACAGGGGGAAGGGAAACTGAAGCTTTCTTT
>TRBV6-5|few|22|TRBJ2-5|-
CASSYPPPGYPSGTLLQETQYF
TGTGCCAGCAGTTACCCGCCCCCAGGGTATCCGTCCGGGACGCTCCTTCAAGAGACCCAGTACTTC
>TRBV24-1|few|15|TRBJ2-7|-
CATSDCERPTCEQYF
TGTGCCACCAGTGACTGCGAAAGGCCGACCTGCGAGCAGTACTTC
>TRBV5-1|-|15|TRBJ2-5|-
CASSLDGAAEETQYF
TGCGCCAGCAGCTTGGATGGGGCAGCGGAAGAGACCCAGTACTTC
>TRBV24-1|-|17|TRBJ2-3|-
CATSDPRVGVSTDTQYF
TGTGCCACCAGTGATCCTAGGGTGGGAGTCAGCACAGATACGCAGTATTTT
>TRBV5-1|few|16|TRBJ2-5|-
CASSSLTGGPEETQYF
TGCGCCAGCAGCTCCCTAACCGGGGGGCCGGAGGAGACCCAGTACTTC